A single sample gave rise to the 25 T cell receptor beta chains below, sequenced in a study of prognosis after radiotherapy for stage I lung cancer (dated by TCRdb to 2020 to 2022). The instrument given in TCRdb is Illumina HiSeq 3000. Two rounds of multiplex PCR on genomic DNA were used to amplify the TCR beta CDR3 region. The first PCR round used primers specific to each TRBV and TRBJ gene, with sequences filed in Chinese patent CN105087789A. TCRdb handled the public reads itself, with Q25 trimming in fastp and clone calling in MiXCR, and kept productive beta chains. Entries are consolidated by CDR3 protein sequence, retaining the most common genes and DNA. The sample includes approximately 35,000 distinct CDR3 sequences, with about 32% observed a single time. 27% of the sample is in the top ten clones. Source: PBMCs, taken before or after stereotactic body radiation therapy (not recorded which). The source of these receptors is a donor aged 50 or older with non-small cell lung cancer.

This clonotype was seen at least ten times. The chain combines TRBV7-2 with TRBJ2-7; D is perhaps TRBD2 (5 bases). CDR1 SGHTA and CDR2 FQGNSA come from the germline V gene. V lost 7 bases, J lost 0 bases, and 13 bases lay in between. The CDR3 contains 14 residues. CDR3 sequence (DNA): TGTGCCAGCAAAGTTGCGGACTTCTCCTACGAGCAGTACTTC. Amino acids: CASKVADFSYEQYF.

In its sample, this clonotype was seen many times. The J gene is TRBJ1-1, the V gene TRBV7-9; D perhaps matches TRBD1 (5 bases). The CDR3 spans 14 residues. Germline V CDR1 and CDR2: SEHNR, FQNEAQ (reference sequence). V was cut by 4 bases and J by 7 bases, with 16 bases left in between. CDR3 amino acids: CASSSGGDGVEAFF. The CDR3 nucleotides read TGTGCCAGCAGCTCCGGGGGGGATGGGGTTGAAGCTTTCTTT.

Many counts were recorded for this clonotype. CDR3: CASSRAPREDWTDTQYF. The CDR3 coding sequence is TGTGCCAGCAGCCGGGCTCCAAGGGAAGATTGGACAGATACGCAGTATTTT. The V call is TRBV9, the J call TRBJ2-3; D call uncertain. V was shortened by 4 bases and J by 3 bases, with 21 bases between the two germline ends. CDR1 is SGDLS and CDR2 is YYNGEE in the germline V gene. The CDR3 runs 17 residues. The whole variable domain, remainder taken from reference TRBV9 and TRBJ2-3, is DSGVTQTPKHLITATGQRVTLRCSPRSGDLSVYWYQQSLDQGLQFLIQYYNGEERAKGNILERFSAQQFPDLHSELNLSSLELGDSALYFCASSRAPREDWTDTQYFGPGTRLTVL.

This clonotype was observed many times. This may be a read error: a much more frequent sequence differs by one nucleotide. This chain's CDR3 is CVSSLVSNYGYTF. The CDR3 nucleotides are TGCGTCAGCAGCTTGGTCTCAAACTATGGCTACACCTTC. The chain couples TRBV5-1 to TRBJ1-2; the D is unclear. Germline V gene data show CDR1 as SGHRS and CDR2 as YFSETQ. The CDR3 is made up of 13 amino acids.

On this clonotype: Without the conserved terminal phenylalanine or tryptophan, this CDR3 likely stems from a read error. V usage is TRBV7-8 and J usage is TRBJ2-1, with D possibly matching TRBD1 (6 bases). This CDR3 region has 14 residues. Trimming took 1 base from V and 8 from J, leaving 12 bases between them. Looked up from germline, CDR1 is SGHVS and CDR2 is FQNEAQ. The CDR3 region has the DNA TGTGCCAGCAGCTTAGATACAGGGAACCATGAGCAGTTCCTC. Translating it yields CASSLDTGNHEQFL.

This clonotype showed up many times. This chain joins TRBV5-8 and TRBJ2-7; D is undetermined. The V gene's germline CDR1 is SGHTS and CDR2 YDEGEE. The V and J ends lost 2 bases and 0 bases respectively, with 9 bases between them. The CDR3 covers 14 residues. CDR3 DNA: TGTGCCAGCAGCTTAATCGGAAGCTCCTACGAGCAGTACTTC. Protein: CASSLIGSSYEQYF.

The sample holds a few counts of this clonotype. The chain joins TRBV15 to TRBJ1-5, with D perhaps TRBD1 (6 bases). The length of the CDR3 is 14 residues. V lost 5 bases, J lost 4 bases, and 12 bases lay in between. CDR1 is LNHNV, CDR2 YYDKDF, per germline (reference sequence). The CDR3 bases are TGTGCCACCAGCCTAAATACAGGGAATCAGCCCCAGCATTTT. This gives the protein CATSLNTGNQPQHF.

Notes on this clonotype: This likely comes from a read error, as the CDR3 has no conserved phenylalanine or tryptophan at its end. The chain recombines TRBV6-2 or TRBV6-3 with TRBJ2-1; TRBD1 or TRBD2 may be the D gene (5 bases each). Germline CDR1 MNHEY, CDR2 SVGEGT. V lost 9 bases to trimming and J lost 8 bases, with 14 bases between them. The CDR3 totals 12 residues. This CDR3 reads CARSGDPHEQFL. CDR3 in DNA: TGTGCCAGAAGTGGGGACCCCCATGAGCAGTTCTTA.

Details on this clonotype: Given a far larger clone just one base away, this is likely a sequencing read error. CDR3: CASRRLSDTGNEQFF. The CDR3 DNA sequence: TGTGCCAGCAGAAGACTTAGCGACACTGGGAATGAGCAGTTCTTC. The genes are TRBV6-8 and TRBJ2-1; D possibly corresponds to TRBD2 (5 bases). The V gene's germline CDR1 is MNHGY and CDR2 SAAAGT. The CDR3 covers 15 residues. V shed 6 bases and J shed 7 bases, with 19 bases lying between them.

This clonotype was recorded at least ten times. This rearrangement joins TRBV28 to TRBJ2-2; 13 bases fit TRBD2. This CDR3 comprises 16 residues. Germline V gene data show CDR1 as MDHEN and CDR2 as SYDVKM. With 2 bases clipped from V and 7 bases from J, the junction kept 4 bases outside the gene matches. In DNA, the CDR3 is TGTGCCAGCAGTTTAGTTGGACTAGCGGGGGTCGGGGAGCTGTTTTTT. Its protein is CASSLVGLAGVGELFF.

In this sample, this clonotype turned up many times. CDR3 loop: CATSTSAKGAGGYTF. CDR3 nucleotide sequence: TGTGCCACCAGCACCAGCGCCAAGGGCGCGGGAGGCTACACCTTC. This sequence joins TRBV15 and TRBJ1-2; D gene uncertain. CDR1 LNHNV and CDR2 YYDKDF come from the germline V gene (reference sequence). The CDR3 length is 15 residues. V shed 4 bases and J shed 8 bases, with 20 bases lying between them.

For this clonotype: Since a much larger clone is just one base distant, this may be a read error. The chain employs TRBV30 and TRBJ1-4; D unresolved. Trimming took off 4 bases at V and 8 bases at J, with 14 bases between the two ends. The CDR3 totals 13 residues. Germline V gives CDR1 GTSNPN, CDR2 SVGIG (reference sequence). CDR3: CAWIVQAGEKLFF. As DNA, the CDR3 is TGTGCCTGGATTGTCCAGGCTGGGGAAAAACTGTTTTTT.

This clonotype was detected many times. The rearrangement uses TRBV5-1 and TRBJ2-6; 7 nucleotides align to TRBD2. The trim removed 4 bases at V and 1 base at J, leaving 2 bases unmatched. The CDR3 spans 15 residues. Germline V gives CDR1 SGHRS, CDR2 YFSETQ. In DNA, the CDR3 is TGCGCCAGCAGCCCCGGGGGGTCTGGGGCCAACGTCCTGACTTTC. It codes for CASSPGGSGANVLTF.

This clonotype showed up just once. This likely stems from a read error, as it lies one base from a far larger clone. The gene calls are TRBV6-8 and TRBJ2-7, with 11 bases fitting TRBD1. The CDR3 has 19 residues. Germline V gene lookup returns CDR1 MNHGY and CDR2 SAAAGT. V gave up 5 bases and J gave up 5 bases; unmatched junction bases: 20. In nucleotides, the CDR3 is TGTGCCAGCAGTGAACGGGCCCCGGGACAGGGGGATCCATTGGACGAGCAGTACTTC. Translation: CASSERAPGQGDPLDEQYF.

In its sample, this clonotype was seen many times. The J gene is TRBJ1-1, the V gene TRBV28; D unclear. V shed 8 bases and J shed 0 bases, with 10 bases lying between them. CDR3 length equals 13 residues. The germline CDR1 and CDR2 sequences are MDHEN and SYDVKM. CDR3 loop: CASGTAMNTEAFF. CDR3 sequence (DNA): TGTGCCAGCGGAACAGCCATGAACACTGAAGCTTTCTTT.

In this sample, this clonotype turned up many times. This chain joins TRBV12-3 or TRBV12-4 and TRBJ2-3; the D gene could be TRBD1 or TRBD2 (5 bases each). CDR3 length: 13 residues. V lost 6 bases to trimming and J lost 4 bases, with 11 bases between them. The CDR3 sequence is CASSLGTADTQYF. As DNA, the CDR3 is TGTGCCAGCAGCCTCGGGACGGCAGATACGCAGTATTTT.

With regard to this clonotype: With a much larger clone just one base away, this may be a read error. This chain's CDR3 is CASILNYGYTF. In DNA form, the CDR3 reads TGTGCCAGCATCTTGAACTATGGCTACACCTTC. The rearrangement joins TRBV7-6 to TRBJ1-2; D is ambiguous. The CDR3 length is 11 residues. Germline V gene data show CDR1 as SGHVS and CDR2 as FNYEAQ. V lost 7 bases to trimming and J lost 2 bases, with 5 bases between them.

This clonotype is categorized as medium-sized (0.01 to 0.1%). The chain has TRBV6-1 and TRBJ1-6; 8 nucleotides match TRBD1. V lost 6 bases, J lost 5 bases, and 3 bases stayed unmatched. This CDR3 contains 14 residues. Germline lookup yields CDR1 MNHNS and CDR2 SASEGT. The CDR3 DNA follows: TGTGCCAGCAGCCAGGGGGCCGATAATTCACCCCTCCACTTT. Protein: CASSQGADNSPLHF.

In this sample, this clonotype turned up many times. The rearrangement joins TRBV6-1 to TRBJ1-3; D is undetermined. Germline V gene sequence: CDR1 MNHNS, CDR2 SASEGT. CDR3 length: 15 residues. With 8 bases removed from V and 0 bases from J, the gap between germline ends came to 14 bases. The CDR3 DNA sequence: TGTGCCAGCTACGGTGTCCAAAGCTCTGGAAACACCATATATTTT. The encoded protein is CASYGVQSSGNTIYF.

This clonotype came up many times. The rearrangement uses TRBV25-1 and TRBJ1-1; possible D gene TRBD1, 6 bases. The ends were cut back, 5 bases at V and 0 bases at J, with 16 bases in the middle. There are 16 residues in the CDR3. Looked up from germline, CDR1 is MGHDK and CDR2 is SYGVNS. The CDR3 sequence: CASSPRDIPVNTEAFF. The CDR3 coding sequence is TGTGCCAGCAGTCCCCGGGACATCCCCGTGAACACTGAAGCTTTCTTT.

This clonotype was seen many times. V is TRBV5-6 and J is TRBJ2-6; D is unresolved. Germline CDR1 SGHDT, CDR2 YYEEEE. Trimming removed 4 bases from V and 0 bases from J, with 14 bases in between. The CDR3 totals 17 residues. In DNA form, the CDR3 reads TGTGCCAGCAGCGGTCGGATCCACAGCTCTGGGGCCAACGTCCTGACTTTC. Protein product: CASSGRIHSSGANVLTF.

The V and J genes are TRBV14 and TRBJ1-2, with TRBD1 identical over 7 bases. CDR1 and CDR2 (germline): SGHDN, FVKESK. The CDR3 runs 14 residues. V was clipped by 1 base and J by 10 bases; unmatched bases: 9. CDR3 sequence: CASSQGRTGVVYTF. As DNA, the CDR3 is TGTGCCAGCAGCCAAGGGAGGACAGGTGTGGTCTACACCTTC.

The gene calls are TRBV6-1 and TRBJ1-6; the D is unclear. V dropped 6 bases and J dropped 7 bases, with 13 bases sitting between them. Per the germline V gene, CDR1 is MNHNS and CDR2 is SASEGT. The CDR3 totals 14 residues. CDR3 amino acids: CASSNTRANSPLHF. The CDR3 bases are TGTGCCAGCAGCAATACACGGGCAAATTCACCCCTCCACTTT.

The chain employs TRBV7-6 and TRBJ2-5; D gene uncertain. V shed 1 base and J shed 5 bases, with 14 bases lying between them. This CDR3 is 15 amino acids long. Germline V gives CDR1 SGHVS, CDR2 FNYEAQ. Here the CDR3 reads CASSLGLVWTETQYF. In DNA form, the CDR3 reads TGTGCCAGCAGCTTAGGGCTGGTATGGACGGAGACCCAGTACTTC.

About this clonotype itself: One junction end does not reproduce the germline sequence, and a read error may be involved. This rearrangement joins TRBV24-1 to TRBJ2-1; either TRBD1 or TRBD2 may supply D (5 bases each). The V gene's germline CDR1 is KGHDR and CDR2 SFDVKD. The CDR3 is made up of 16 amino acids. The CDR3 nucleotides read TGTGCCACCATTGACAACTCCGGGACGGGGAAAGATGAGCGGTTCTTC. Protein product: CATIDNSGTGKDERFF.